The 18 T cell receptor beta chains below all came from one sample that was sequenced in a study of type 1 regulatory T cells. TCRdb independently ran MiXCR on the reads; one entry per CDR3 protein. The repertoire consists of about 97,000 distinct CDR3 sequences, with 31% occurring once and the leading ten covering less than 2.5%. The sequenced sample was CD4+ T cells, either the whole sample or a sorted fraction (not recorded which). The receptors come from a human donor in good health.

The chain recombines TRBV19 with TRBJ2-1; 9 positions agree with TRBD2. The CDR3 extends over 14 amino acids. V shed 10 bases and J 6 bases; nucleotides not matched to a gene: 10. The germline CDR1 and CDR2 sequences are LNHDA and SQIVND (reference sequence). The CDR3 reads CATNIAGAGNEQFF. DNA of the CDR3: TGTGCCACGAACATAGCGGGAGCAGGCAATGAGCAGTTCTTC.

The chain links TRBV29-1 to TRBJ2-2; 12 bases map to TRBD2. The CDR3 spans 13 residues. V shed 5 bases, J shed 5 bases, and the junction held 0 bases outside the gene matches. The germline gives CDR1 SQVTM, CDR2 ANQGSEA. The CDR3 is CSVLAGGTGELFF. In DNA, the CDR3 is TGCAGCGTTCTAGCGGGAGGGACCGGGGAGCTGTTTTTT.

This clonotype showed up just a few times. The chain couples TRBV7-3 to TRBJ2-2; D is ambiguous. The germline V and J ends were trimmed by 5 bases and 8 bases, with 12 bases remaining between them. CDR1 and CDR2 from the germline V gene are SGHTA and FQGTGA. The CDR3 runs to 13 residues. CDR3 sequence: CASSPRRGGELFF. The DNA for the CDR3 is TGTGCCAGCAGCCCCCGGCGTGGTGGGGAGCTGTTTTTT.

The chain couples TRBV7-8 to TRBJ1-1; 8 bases align to TRBD1. There are 13 residues in the CDR3. Germline-derived CDR1 and CDR2 are SGHVS and FQNEAQ. J was trimmed by 5 bases and V by 3 bases; bases with no gene match: 2. The CDR3 loop reads CASSFNRGTEAFF. The DNA for the CDR3 is TGTGCCAGCAGCTTTAACAGGGGGACTGAAGCTTTCTTT. The variable domain in full, completed from reference TRBV7-8 and TRBJ1-1, reads GAGVSQSPRYKVAKRGQDVALRCDPISGHVSLFWYQQALGQGPEFLTYFQNEAQLDKSGLPSDRFFAERPEGSVSTLKIQRTQQEDSAVYLCASSFNRGTEAFFGQGTRLTVV.

Only a few counts were recorded for this clonotype. V and J are TRBV5-5 and TRBJ2-7, with 10 bases lining up with TRBD2. There are 15 residues in the CDR3. Germline CDR1 SGHKS, CDR2 YYEKEE (reference sequence). V was pared by 3 bases and J by 3 bases, with 6 bases of the junction left unmatched. In nucleotides, the CDR3 is TGTGCCAGCAGCTCCGGACTAGCGGAAAACTACGAGCAGTACTTC. Translation gives CASSSGLAENYEQYF.

The sample holds many counts of this clonotype. This rearrangement joins TRBV7-2 to TRBJ2-7, with 7 bases lining up with TRBD1. The CDR3 has 16 residues. Germline lookup yields CDR1 SGHTA and CDR2 FQGNSA. V lost 1 base to trimming and J lost 2 bases; unmatched junction nucleotides: 8. Here the CDR3 reads CASSLGRTGRAYEQYF. CDR3 bases: TGTGCCAGCAGCTTAGGAAGGACAGGCCGCGCCTACGAGCAGTACTTC.

V usage is TRBV5-6 and J usage is TRBJ2-7; 10 bases agree with TRBD2. The CDR3 covers 16 residues. The V and J ends lost 7 bases and 2 bases, in that order; junction bases with no gene match: 12. Germline assignment: CDR1 SGHDT and CDR2 YYEEEE. DNA of the CDR3: TGTGCCAGCCGAAGCCTTAGAGCGGGAGGGACCTACGAGCAGTACTTC. This sequence encodes CASRSLRAGGTYEQYF.

As regards this clonotype: A much larger clonotype is one base distant, so this may be a read error. This CDR3 fails to terminate in the conserved phenylalanine or tryptophan, so it likely reflects a read error. The CDR3 loop reads CSALWTTQETQYL. CDR3 nucleotides: TGCAGTGCCCTCTGGACCACTCAAGAGACCCAGTACTTA. V and J are TRBV20-1 and TRBJ2-5; D not resolved. The CDR3 spans 13 residues. V lost 6 bases, J lost 2 bases, and 13 bases lay in between. The germline CDR1 and CDR2 sequences are DFQATT and SNEGSKA (reference sequence).

This rearrangement joins TRBV6-1 to TRBJ2-3; D perhaps matches TRBD2 (5 bases). Per germline, CDR1 MNHNS and CDR2 SASEGT. The CDR3 has 15 amino acids. With 3 bases removed from V and 0 bases from J, the gap between germline ends came to 10 bases. The CDR3 loop is CASSERRASTDTQYF. The CDR3 bases are TGTGCCAGCAGTGAGCGGCGGGCGAGCACAGATACGCAGTATTTT.

The V gene is TRBV7-8, the J gene TRBJ1-1; weak D call: TRBD1 (5 bases). This CDR3 comprises 14 residues. Trimming pared 5 bases from V and 4 bases from J, leaving 14 bases between. Germline CDR1 SGHVS, CDR2 FQNEAQ. CDR3 nucleotide sequence: TGTGCCAGCAGCGGGCAAACGGGGCTCACTGAAGCTTTCTTT. Encoded protein: CASSGQTGLTEAFF.

This clonotype was found a few times. V gene TRBV5-6 combines with J gene TRBJ2-1; 10 positions match TRBD1. The J segment lost 6 bases and the V segment lost 4 bases, leaving 4 bases of the junction unmatched. Germline V gene sequence: CDR1 SGHDT, CDR2 YYEEEE. The CDR3 totals 14 residues. The CDR3 coding sequence is TGTGCCAGCAGCCTGGGACAGGGGACCAATGAGCAGTTCTTC. This gives the protein CASSLGQGTNEQFF. Supplemented by reference TRBV5-6 and TRBJ2-1, the full variable domain reads DAGVTQSPTHLIKTRGQQVTLRCSPKSGHDTVSWYQQALGQGPQFIFQYYEEEERQRGNFPDRFSGHQFPNYSSELNVNALLLGDSALYLCASSLGQGTNEQFFGPGTRLTVL.

Only a few counts were recorded for this clonotype. The chain uses TRBV4-1 and TRBJ2-5; 10 bases match TRBD1. Germline-derived CDR1 and CDR2 are MGHRA and YSYEKL. The V gene end was trimmed by 0 bases and the J gene end by 4 bases; junction bases not matched to a gene: 2. The CDR3 runs to 15 residues. CDR3 loop: CASSQDDRGRETQYF. The CDR3 DNA reads TGCGCCAGCAGCCAAGATGACAGGGGGCGAGAGACCCAGTACTTC.

The CDR3 DNA reads TGTGCCAGCAGCCAAGACCACGCCGGACTAGCGGGAGGGTCCGGGGAGCTGTTTTTT. Protein sequence: CASSQDHAGLAGGSGELFF. The V gene is TRBV3-1, the J gene TRBJ2-2; 15 positions agree with TRBD2. Germline CDR1 is LGHDT and CDR2 is YNNKEL (reference sequence). The CDR3 totals 19 residues. V lost 0 bases to trimming and J lost 6 bases; unmatched junction nucleotides: 8.

On this clonotype itself: Just one base apart from a much larger clone, this may be a read error. The chain combines TRBV2 with TRBJ2-2, with 8 bases fitting TRBD1. CDR3 length: 15 residues. Germline V CDR1 and CDR2: SNHLY, FYNNEI. The CDR3 region is CASSELDRASGGLFF. The CDR3 nucleotides are TGTGCCAGCAGTGAATTGGACAGGGCTTCCGGGGGGCTGTTTTTT.

This clonotype came up a few times. The CDR3 DNA reads as TGCAGCGTTAGCGGGAGGGCCGGTCATGAGCAGTTCTTC. Its translation: CSVSGRAGHEQFF. V usage is TRBV29-1 and J usage is TRBJ2-1, with 10 bases lining up with TRBD2. V dropped 5 bases and J dropped 8; count of bases not matched to a gene: 6. The V gene's germline CDR1 is SQVTM and CDR2 ANQGSEA. The CDR3 extends over 13 amino acids.

V is TRBV28 and J is TRBJ2-2, with unresolved D. The V end was cut by 6 bases, the J end by 3 bases, with 14 bases between. The CDR3 is 15 residues long. Germline V lookup: CDR1 MDHEN, CDR2 SYDVKM. The CDR3 loop reads CASRPLTRDTGELFF. The CDR3 bases are TGTGCCAGCAGACCCCTCACCCGCGACACCGGGGAGCTGTTTTTT.

The table lists this clonotype with a few counts. This chain joins TRBV2 and TRBJ1-1; D ambiguous. The V gene's germline CDR1 is SNHLY and CDR2 FYNNEI. This CDR3 comprises 14 residues. V was shortened by 1 base and J by 1 base, with 7 bases between the two germline ends. CDR3 DNA sequence: TGTGCCAGCAGTGAAGGGTATAAGAACACTGAAGCTTTCTTT. Encoded protein: CASSEGYKNTEAFF.

In its sample, this clonotype was seen once. The chain couples TRBV29-1 to TRBJ2-5, with D perhaps matching TRBD1 (5 bases). V lost 5 bases and J lost 0, with 10 bases in between. The CDR3 consists of 13 residues. The germline V gene encodes CDR1 SQVTM and CDR2 ANQGSEA. CDR3 nucleotide sequence: TGCAGCGTTAGCACAGGCTACCAAGAGACCCAGTACTTC. Encoded protein: CSVSTGYQETQYF.